This is a list of T cell receptor beta chains from one sample in a study of T cells in localized non-small cell lung cancer. Method: immunoSEQ multiplex PCR; TCRdb's copy keeps in-frame clones and lacks some. The sample consists of roughly 23,000 clones, around nine tenths of them appearing once. The sample was peripheral blood, taken before any cancer treatment. The receptor source for this set is a male donor at least 60 years old with stage I lung adenocarcinoma. Both conserved end residues are part of each CDR3. The D gene is left open where the match is weak. A row's size may be missing; if present it is once, few, many or a size class.

clone_size: once
d_call: TRBD1
j_call: TRBJ1-5
v_call: TRBV18
cdr3_nt: TGTGCCAGCTCACCGTCCAGGGGGAGCCAGCCCCAGCATTTT
cdr3_aa: CASSPSRGSQPQHF

clone_size: once
d_call: .
j_call: TRBJ2-3
v_call: TRBV7-3
cdr3_nt: TGTGCCAGCAGCTTAGGGGGACGGGGAATAGATACGCAGTATTTT
cdr3_aa: CASSLGGRGIDTQYF

clone_size: .
d_call: .
j_call: TRBJ2-1
v_call: TRBV27
cdr3_nt: TGTGCCAGCAGCCAGGGACCAGCCTACAATGAGCAGTTCTTC
cdr3_aa: CASSQGPAYNEQFF

clone_size: .
d_call: TRBD2
j_call: TRBJ2-3
v_call: TRBV27
cdr3_nt: TGTGCCAGCAGCCCTGCCCATAGCGGGAGGGGCACAGATACGCAGTATTTT
cdr3_aa: CASSPAHSGRGTDTQYF

clone_size: .
d_call: .
j_call: TRBJ1-2
v_call: TRBV30
cdr3_nt: TGTGCCTGGGGGGGCGATTATGGCTACACCTTC
cdr3_aa: CAWGGDYGYTF

clone_size: .
d_call: .
j_call: TRBJ2-5
v_call: TRBV7-2
cdr3_nt: TGTGCCAGCAGGGTGCAGGGGTTTCGGGAGACCCAGTACTTC
cdr3_aa: CASRVQGFRETQYF

clone_size: .
d_call: .
j_call: TRBJ1-1
v_call: TRBV7-2
cdr3_nt: TGTGCCAGCAGCTTTCCTCAGACAGATTTCAACACTGAAGCTTTCTTT
cdr3_aa: CASSFPQTDFNTEAFF

clone_size: .
d_call: .
j_call: TRBJ1-5
v_call: TRBV28
cdr3_nt: TGTGCCAGCAGTTTATATGGCAATCAGCCCCAGCATTTT
cdr3_aa: CASSLYGNQPQHF

clone_size: .
d_call: TRBD2
j_call: TRBJ2-5
v_call: TRBV18
cdr3_nt: TGTGCCAGCTCACCTCTTAGGGAGGGAGAGACCCAGTACTTC
cdr3_aa: CASSPLREGETQYF

clone_size: few
d_call: .
j_call: TRBJ1-6
v_call: TRBV11-2
cdr3_nt: TGTGCCAGCAGCTTGCCAACAGGGTTGAATTCACCCCTCCACTTT
cdr3_aa: CASSLPTGLNSPLHF

clone_size: .
d_call: .
j_call: TRBJ1-1
v_call: TRBV9
cdr3_nt: TGTGCCAGCAGCGTAGAGGAGGGGAGAAGGACTGAAGCTTTCTTT
cdr3_aa: CASSVEEGRRTEAFF

clone_size: .
d_call: .
j_call: TRBJ2-7
v_call: TRBV18
cdr3_nt: TGTGCCAGCTCAACCCCCGGCAGCGAGCAGTACTTC
cdr3_aa: CASSTPGSEQYF

clone_size: .
d_call: .
j_call: TRBJ1-6
v_call: TRBV7-9
cdr3_nt: TGTGCCAGCAGCTTAAGTCAGGGAAATTCACCCCTCCACTTT
cdr3_aa: CASSLSQGNSPLHF

clone_size: .
d_call: .
j_call: TRBJ2-3
v_call: TRBV5-6
cdr3_nt: TGTGCCAGCAGGGGGACGGGGTCTAGCACAGATACGCAGTATTTT
cdr3_aa: CASRGTGSSTDTQYF

clone_size: .
d_call: .
j_call: TRBJ2-6
v_call: TRBV19
cdr3_nt: TGTGCCAGTAGTGGGGGCTCTGGGGCCAACGTCCTGACTTTC
cdr3_aa: CASSGGSGANVLTF

clone_size: once
d_call: .
j_call: TRBJ2-5
v_call: TRBV5-1
cdr3_nt: TGCGCCAGCTCACCCCAGGGGGGGGGTATACAAGAGACCCAGTACTTC
cdr3_aa: CASSPQGGGIQETQYF

clone_size: .
d_call: TRBD2
j_call: TRBJ2-2
v_call: TRBV14
cdr3_nt: TGTGCCAGCAGCCAAGAGATCCCACCGGGACTAGCGGGACTTTTGAACACCGGGGAGCTGTTTTTT
cdr3_aa: CASSQEIPPGLAGLLNTGELFF

clone_size: few
d_call: .
j_call: TRBJ1-5
v_call: TRBV10-2
cdr3_nt: TGCGCCAGCAGTGCTGGGGACAATCAGCCCCAGCATTTT
cdr3_aa: CASSAGDNQPQHF

clone_size: .
d_call: .
j_call: TRBJ1-3
v_call: TRBV10-3
cdr3_nt: TGTGCCATCAGTGACGTTCAATCTGGAAACACCATATATTTT
cdr3_aa: CAISDVQSGNTIYF

clone_size: once
d_call: .
j_call: TRBJ2-1
v_call: TRBV7-9
cdr3_nt: TGTGCCAGCAGCCTAAGACAGGGGAGGGTTAACAATGAGCAGTTCTTC
cdr3_aa: CASSLRQGRVNNEQFF

clone_size: .
d_call: .
j_call: TRBJ1-1
v_call: TRBV29-1
cdr3_nt: TGCAGCGTTTTTCGTTGGGACACTGAAGCTTTCTTT
cdr3_aa: CSVFRWDTEAFF

clone_size: .
d_call: .
j_call: TRBJ2-5
v_call: TRBV9
cdr3_nt: TGTGCCAGCAGCGTAGGAGTGGCAGGGCAAGAGACCCAGTACTTC
cdr3_aa: CASSVGVAGQETQYF

clone_size: .
d_call: .
j_call: TRBJ2-1
v_call: TRBV5-5
cdr3_nt: TGTGCCAGCAGCTTGGATGGGCAGGGGTTCTTC
cdr3_aa: CASSLDGQGFF

clone_size: .
d_call: TRBD2
j_call: TRBJ2-3
v_call: TRBV9
cdr3_nt: TGTGCCAGCAGCCCGGGGGGGGGCAGCACAGATACGCAGTATTTT
cdr3_aa: CASSPGGGSTDTQYF

clone_size: .
d_call: TRBD1
j_call: TRBJ2-7
v_call: TRBV9
cdr3_nt: TGTGCCAGCAGCGTAGCCGGACAGGGGGCCAACGAGCAGTACTTC
cdr3_aa: CASSVAGQGANEQYF

clone_size: .
d_call: TRBD2
j_call: TRBJ2-7
v_call: TRBV7-2
cdr3_nt: TGTGCCAGCAGCTGGGGGGGCTACGAGCAGTACTTC
cdr3_aa: CASSWGGYEQYF

clone_size: .
d_call: .
j_call: TRBJ1-6
v_call: TRBV5-1
cdr3_nt: TGCGCCAGCAGCTTGGGACAGAATTCACCCCTCCACTTT
cdr3_aa: CASSLGQNSPLHF

clone_size: .
d_call: .
j_call: TRBJ1-5
v_call: TRBV5-1
cdr3_nt: TGCGCCAGCAGCCCCCGGGCCGGATCCGATCAGCCCCAGCATTTT
cdr3_aa: CASSPRAGSDQPQHF